Below are 4 T cell receptor beta chains sequenced from a single sample in a study of blood T cell repertoires in COVID-19. Only in-frame clones appear in the TCRdb table, and some are missing; sequencing was by immunoSEQ multiplex PCR. The profile covers around 100,000 clones, with 86% appearing a single time and about 1.7% taken by the ten largest. Input material: peripheral blood. The origin of the receptors is a man older than 75 with acute or convalescent COVID-19.

The chain has TRBV15 and TRBJ2-3, with D possibly matching TRBD1 (5 bases). The CDR3 has 15 amino acids. Germline CDR1 LNHNV, CDR2 YYDKDF (reference sequence). Trimming removed 2 bases at V and 0 bases at J, with 9 bases between. CDR3 amino acids: CATSRSTASTDTQYF. Written as DNA, the CDR3 is TGTGCCACCAGCAGATCGACAGCTAGCACAGATACGCAGTATTTT. Variable domain in full (rest from reference TRBV15 and TRBJ2-3): DAMVIQNPRYQVTQFGKPVTLSCSQTLNHNVMYWYQQKSSQAPKLLFHYYDKDFNNEADTPDNFQSRRPNTSFCFLDIRSPGLGDTAMYLCATSRSTASTDTQYFGPGTRLTVL.

The chain employs TRBV5-1 and TRBJ1-1, with a possible D match to TRBD1 (6 bases). The CDR3 is 13 amino acids. The V gene lost 2 bases and the J gene lost 1 base, with 6 bases spanning the gap. CDR1 and CDR2 from the germline V gene are SGHRS and YFSETQ. The CDR3 nucleotides read TGCGCCAGCAGCTTACAGGGGAACACTGAAGCTTTCTTT. Amino acid sequence: CASSLQGNTEAFF.

The genes are TRBV5-1 and TRBJ1-1; 8 bases fit TRBD1. Per germline, CDR1 SGHRS and CDR2 YFSETQ. This CDR3 has 16 amino acids. Germline trimming cut 0 bases from V and 0 bases from J; bases unmatched to any gene: 4. CDR3 bases: TGCGCCAGCAGCTTGGACAGGGGGATGGTGAACACTGAAGCTTTCTTT. This encodes CASSLDRGMVNTEAFF.

The chain combines TRBV11-2 with TRBJ2-7; TRBD2 matches at 14 bases. Unmatched junction bases numbered 12, after V lost 5 bases and J lost 3 bases. The CDR3 runs to 18 residues. CDR1 and CDR2 (germline): SGHAT, FQNNGV. The CDR3 here is CASSKGLAGAQPLYEQYF. Here the CDR3 DNA reads TGTGCCAGCAGCAAGGGACTAGCGGGAGCGCAGCCCCTCTACGAGCAGTACTTC.